The clone carrying this TCR beta chain has ten or more counts. The library targeted TCRbeta and was prepared with unique molecular identifiers. TCRdb ran MiXCR on the PCR reads and lists one entry per CDR3 protein. The data show approximately 640,000 distinct CDR3 sequences, approximately 16% seen once. The V end was cut by 3 bases, the J end by 3 bases, with 6 bases between. Germline V CDR1 and CDR2: DFQATT, SNEGSKA (reference sequence). This CDR3 region has 11 residues. The sample is drawn from a study of T-cell reconstitution after alpha-beta-depleted transplantation in children. This receptor was identified in a human donor who donated a stem cell graft to a child with acute myeloid leukemia. This chain joins TRBV20-1 and TRBJ2-7; D ambiguous. The sequencing used PBMCs from the stem cell graft donor, collected from the stem cell graft. The CDR3 DNA follows: TGCAGTGCTAGGAGTCACTACGAGCAGTACGTC. Translated: CSARSHYEQYV.